This is a list of T cell receptor beta chains from one sample in a study of OX40 agonist ivuxolimab in advanced cancers. Assay used: immunoSEQ multiplex PCR; TCRdb lists only in-frame clones, some missing. The repertoire holds over 40,000 clones, around 88% seen once, with 23% in the top ten. Specimen: CD4+ or CD8+ T cells sorted from blood, collected in a trial of the OX40 agonist ivuxolimab. The receptor set was obtained from an adult with an advanced solid tumor such as melanoma, head and neck, liver or kidney cancer. CDR3s include the opening cysteine and the closing phenylalanine or tryptophan. The order of the fields is J gene, D gene, V gene, clone size, CDR3 protein, CDR3 DNA. A D gene is named only where the DNA matches it firmly. Clone size is given for some rows only: seen once, a few or many times, or a class if the clone is expanded.

>TRBJ2-5|TRBD2|TRBV15|-
CATSRPPGGQETQYF
TGTGCCACCAGCAGACCGCCGGGGGGGCAAGAGACCCAGTACTTC
>TRBJ1-2|-|TRBV5-1|-
CASSLGEIPSNYGYTF
TGCGCCAGCAGCTTGGGGGAGATTCCATCTAACTATGGCTACACCTTC
>TRBJ2-7|-|TRBV5-1|-
CASSLPPQNEQYF
TGCGCCAGCAGCCTCCCGCCCCAAAACGAGCAGTACTTC
>TRBJ2-7|-|TRBV13|-
CASSPDSLDEQYF
TGTGCCAGCAGCCCAGACAGCCTCGACGAGCAGTACTTC
>TRBJ2-2|-|TRBV4-1|once
CASSQEYSTGELFF
TGCGCCAGCAGCCAAGAATATAGCACCGGGGAGCTGTTTTTT
>TRBJ2-7|TRBD1|TRBV15|-
CATSRPGQGASYEQYF
TGTGCCACCAGCAGGCCGGGACAGGGGGCATCCTACGAGCAGTACTTC
>TRBJ2-4|-|TRBV5-8|-
CASSRRLVEAKNIQYF
TGTGCCAGCAGCCGACGACTAGTGGAGGCCAAAAACATTCAGTACTTC
>TRBJ2-2|-|TRBV6-1|-
CACRDPFPGELFF
TGTGCCTGCCGGGACCCATTTCCCGGGGAGCTGTTTTTT
>TRBJ1-1|-|TRBV4-1|-
CASSQDPSTEAFF
TGCGCCAGCAGCCAAGATCCCTCCACTGAAGCTTTCTTT
>TRBJ1-4|TRBD1|TRBV6-1|-
CASSGGGGFEKLFF
TGTGCCAGCAGTGGTGGAGGGGGCTTCGAAAAACTGTTTTTT
>TRBJ1-5|-|TRBV19|-
CASSMGTAGLGQPQHF
TGTGCCAGTAGTATGGGAACGGCAGGGTTGGGCCAGCCCCAGCATTTT
>TRBJ2-7|-|TRBV27|-
CASRVGYSYEQYF
TGTGCCAGCAGGGTGGGGTATAGCTACGAGCAGTACTTC
>TRBJ1-1|-|TRBV27|few
CASRSGNTEAFF
TGTGCCAGCAGGTCGGGGAACACTGAAGCTTTCTTT
>TRBJ1-5|TRBD1|TRBV4-1|-
CASSLGQGDQPQHF
TGCGCCAGCAGCCTAGGACAGGGAGATCAGCCCCAGCATTTT
>TRBJ2-2|TRBD1|TRBV6-1|-
CASSGGQDTGELFF
TGTGCCAGCAGTGGGGGACAGGACACCGGGGAGCTGTTTTTT
>TRBJ2-1|-|TRBV14|-
CASSKSSYNEQFF
TGTGCCAGCAGCAAGAGCTCCTACAATGAGCAGTTCTTC
>TRBJ2-2|-|TRBV6-5|-
CAVGGQGMNTGELFF
TGTGCCGTCGGCGGGCAGGGGATGAACACCGGGGAGCTGTTTTTT
>TRBJ2-7|-|TRBV6-5|-
CASSLNYEQYF
TGTGCCAGCAGTTTAAATTACGAGCAGTACTTC
>TRBJ1-1|-|TRBV5-8|-
CASSLTGYEAFF
TGTGCCAGCAGCTTGACTGGGTATGAAGCTTTCTTT
>TRBJ2-2|-|TRBV25-1|-
CASSEYWGTGELFF
TGTGCCAGCAGTGAATATTGGGGAACCGGGGAGCTGTTTTTT
>TRBJ1-1|TRBD1|TRBV5-4|-
CASSYGQGDTEAFF
TGTGCCAGCAGTTATGGACAGGGGGACACTGAAGCTTTCTTT
>TRBJ2-1|TRBD2|TRBV18|few
CASSPKTSGYNEQFF
TGTGCCAGCTCACCCAAGACTAGCGGCTACAATGAGCAGTTCTTC
>TRBJ2-1|TRBD2|TRBV6-1|-
CASSELTSAYNEQFF
TGTGCCAGCAGTGAGTTGACTAGCGCCTACAATGAGCAGTTCTTC
>TRBJ1-3|-|TRBV27|-
CASSPDGSSGNTIYF
TGTGCCAGCAGTCCCGACGGAAGCTCTGGAAACACCATATATTTT
>TRBJ2-2|TRBD2|TRBV7-2|-
CASSPGGFSGRAAGELFF
TGTGCCAGCAGCCCCGGGGGGTTTAGCGGGAGGGCCGCCGGGGAGCTGTTTTTT
>TRBJ2-7|-|TRBV6-1|-
CASSPGGYEQYF
TGTGCCAGCAGCCCGGGTGGCTACGAGCAGTACTTC
>TRBJ2-7|TRBD1|TRBV29-1|once
CSVVGGQGFSYEQYF
TGCAGCGTTGTAGGGGGACAGGGGTTCTCCTACGAGCAGTACTTC
>TRBJ1-5|TRBD1|TRBV27|-
CASSFTRDRNQPQHF
TGTGCCAGCAGTTTCACCCGGGACAGGAATCAGCCCCAGCATTTT
>TRBJ2-5|-|TRBV27|-
CASSLSPGAFQETQYF
TGTGCCAGCAGTTTATCGCCCGGGGCGTTTCAAGAGACCCAGTACTTC
>TRBJ2-3|-|TRBV5-6|-
CASSFTGFTDTQYF
TGTGCCAGCAGCTTTACAGGGTTCACAGATACGCAGTATTTT
>TRBJ2-3|-|TRBV11-2|-
CASSRLPGLSSTDTQYF
TGTGCCAGCAGCCGTTTACCGGGGTTGTCTAGCACAGATACGCAGTATTTT
>TRBJ2-1|-|TRBV7-2|once
CASSPRGYNEQFF
TGTGCCAGCAGCCCCCGTGGTTACAATGAGCAGTTCTTC
>TRBJ1-2|-|TRBV6-5|few
CASSAIQGNYGYTF
TGTGCCAGCAGCGCCATACAGGGAAACTATGGCTACACCTTC
>TRBJ2-1|TRBD2|TRBV5-1|-
CASSRGGRGPENEQFF
TGCGCCAGCAGCCGGGGGGGCCGGGGTCCTGAGAATGAGCAGTTCTTC
>TRBJ2-3|TRBD2|TRBV7-3|-
CASSYTTGGSTQYF
TGTGCCAGCAGCTACACGACCGGCGGGAGTACGCAGTATTTT
>TRBJ2-7|-|TRBV19|-
CASSIEGLGDEQYF
TGTGCCAGTAGTATAGAGGGACTCGGGGACGAGCAGTACTTC
>TRBJ1-1|TRBD1|TRBV19|-
CASSIAGTGYTEAFF
TGTGCCAGTAGTATAGCTGGGACAGGATACACTGAAGCTTTCTTT
>TRBJ2-7|-|TRBV14|-
CASSPGREQYF
TGTGCCAGCAGCCCTGGAAGGGAGCAGTACTTC
>TRBJ2-3|-|TRBV6-5|-
CASSYSSRGDTQYF
TGTGCCAGCAGTTACTCTTCAAGAGGGGATACGCAGTATTTT
>TRBJ2-2|TRBD2|TRBV5-1|-
CASSRLAGGPGTGELFF
TGCGCCAGCAGTCGGCTAGCGGGAGGGCCCGGCACCGGGGAGCTGTTTTTT
>TRBJ2-5|-|TRBV5-4|once
CASKGRGAARETQYF
TGTGCCAGCAAGGGTCGAGGGGCTGCGAGGGAGACCCAGTACTTC
>TRBJ1-3|-|TRBV28|-
CASSFLSSPAGNTIYF
TGTGCCAGCAGTTTCCTATCCTCCCCAGCCGGAAACACCATATATTTT
>TRBJ1-2|-|TRBV5-6|-
CASRLWGSGYTF
TGTGCCAGCAGGCTATGGGGCTCTGGCTACACCTTC